A selection of T cell receptor beta chains follows, all from one sample in a study of human T cells and chemical hapten exposure. Each CDR3 protein is one row after TCRdb ran MiXCR on the RACE reads. This table holds around 250,000 distinct CDR3 sequences, approximately 8.6% found once. This material consisted of whole blood, taken in connection with sensitization to the hapten diphenylcyclopropenone (DPC). The receptor source for this set is a woman aged 40 to 50 with alopecia areata. Some clones in this sample may be carry-over from other donors' samples. Each CDR3 is given with its conserved first and last residue. Each record gives: V gene, CDR3 length, D gene, clone size, J gene, CDR3 DNA, CDR3 protein. A D gene is named only where the DNA matches it firmly. Size tells how often a clone was seen (once, few, many) or the class of an expanded clone, and some rows leave it out.

TRBV10-3	12	TRBD1	-	TRBJ2-5	TGTGCCATCAGTAGCCGACAGGGCGCCCAGTACTTC	CAISSRQGAQYF
TRBV29-1	16	-	-	TRBJ2-2	TGCAGCGCCCTCGGTACACCCTCTCGGGGCACCGGGGAGCTGTTTTTT	CSALGTPSRGTGELFF
TRBV29-1	13	-	-	TRBJ2-3	TGCAGCGCCACTCCAGGGAGCACAGATACGCAGTATTTT	CSATPGSTDTQYF
TRBV5-4	14	-	-	TRBJ2-3	TGTGCCAGCAGCCAGATGGGGGGCCCAGATACGCAGTATTTT	CASSQMGGPDTQYF
TRBV4-1	13	-	few	TRBJ1-1	TGCGCCAGCAGCCATGAACAGTGGGGTGAAGCTTTCTTT	CASSHEQWGEAFF
TRBV3-1	16	TRBD1	many	TRBJ2-1	TGTGCCAGCAGTCAGTGGACAGGGGACAGCTACAATGAGCAGTTCTTC	CASSQWTGDSYNEQFF
TRBV12-3/TRBV12-4	17	TRBD2	-	TRBJ2-1	TGTGCCAGCAGCTCTAAAGCGGGATCCTGGATGTGGAATGAGCAGTTCTTC	CASSSKAGSWMWNEQFF
TRBV11-1	15	TRBD1	few	TRBJ2-7	TGTGCCAGCAGCCCCGGGACAGGGGATGGGTACGAGCAGTACTTC	CASSPGTGDGYEQYF
TRBV12-3/TRBV12-4	14	-	-	TRBJ2-3	TGTGCCAGCAAGACCGCAGGGGGCACAGATACGCAGTATTTT	CASKTAGGTDTQYF
TRBV12-3/TRBV12-4	14	-	few	TRBJ1-5	TGTGCCAGCAGTTTAGCAGGGGCGCGACAGCCCCAGCATTTT	CASSLAGARQPQHF
TRBV12-3/TRBV12-4	18	TRBD2	few	TRBJ2-1	TGTGCCAGCGGACCGACTAGCGGGAGGACAACTTCCTACAATGAGCAGTTCTTC	CASGPTSGRTTSYNEQFF
TRBV7-2	12	-	once	TRBJ1-2	TGTGCCAGCAGCCCTTTAATGGCCCGTGGAACCTTC	CASSPLMARGTF
TRBV2	12	-	few	TRBJ2-5	TGTGCCAGCAGCTACTCCCTCGGGAGCCAGTACTTC	CASSYSLGSQYF
TRBV6-2/TRBV6-3	14	-	-	TRBJ2-7	TGTGCCAGCAGTACGGGACATCTCCCCTACGAGCAGTACTTC	CASSTGHLPYEQYF
TRBV20-1	15	TRBD1	many	TRBJ2-2	TGCAGTGCTAGTCGGCAGGGGGCGGGGACCGGGGAGCTGTTTTTT	CSASRQGAGTGELFF
TRBV12-3/TRBV12-4	16	TRBD1	-	TRBJ2-2	TGTGCCAGCAGAAGACAGGGCGTGACGAACACCGGGGAGCTGTTTTTT	CASRRQGVTNTGELFF
TRBV6-6	13	TRBD1	many	TRBJ1-1	TGTGCCAGCAGTCCCACAGGGGGCCCTGAAGCTTTCTTT	CASSPTGGPEAFF
TRBV29-1	13	-	-	TRBJ2-1	TGCAGCGTTGGGTCCGCTAAACACAATGAGCAGTTCTTC	CSVGSAKHNEQFF
TRBV24-1	14	TRBD1	many	TRBJ1-5	TGTGCCACCAGCTACGGGACAGGGAATCAGCCCCAGCATTTT	CATSYGTGNQPQHF
TRBV21-1	15	-	many	TRBJ1-5	TGTGCCAGCAGTATAAGCACAGGGTCAAATCAGCCCCAGCATTTT	CASSISTGSNQPQHF
TRBV28	12	-	few	TRBJ2-5	TGTGCCAGCAGTCGGGGGGCTGAGACCCAGTACTTC	CASSRGAETQYF
TRBV5-1	16	TRBD1	-	TRBJ1-4	TGCGCCAGCAGCCCCGGACAGGGGGCAACTAATGAAAAACTGTTTTTT	CASSPGQGATNEKLFF
TRBV5-1	16	TRBD2	-	TRBJ2-1	TGCGCCAGCAGCTTGCCGGCCACTAGCGGGGCGGATGAGCAGTTCTTC	CASSLPATSGADEQFF
TRBV6-2/TRBV6-3	17	-	many	TRBJ2-7	TGTGCCAGCAGTTATTTCCGTCCCGACCACAGACTAGGCGAGCAGTACTTC	CASSYFRPDHRLGEQYF
TRBV7-2	15	-	few	TRBJ2-1	TGTGCCAGCAGCCCCAACCAAGCGGGCTCCAATGAGCAGTTCTTC	CASSPNQAGSNEQFF
TRBV12-3/TRBV12-4	14	-	few	TRBJ2-5	TGTGCCAGCAGTACTACCAGGGCGCAAGAGACCCAGTACTTC	CASSTTRAQETQYF
TRBV3-1	15	-	few	TRBJ2-5	TGTGCCAGCAGCCAAGATTTCACCTTAATAGGGACCCAGTACTTC	CASSQDFTLIGTQYF
TRBV4-3	15	TRBD2	many	TRBJ2-7	TGCGCCAGCAGCCAAGAACCTAGCGGGAGCTACGAGCAGTACTTC	CASSQEPSGSYEQYF
TRBV3-1	16	TRBD2	many	TRBJ2-5	TGTGCCAGCAGCCGATATACTAGCGGGAGGGAAGAGACCCAGTACTTC	CASSRYTSGREETQYF
TRBV29-1	15	-	-	TRBJ2-7	TGCAGCGTTGAAGGCGGGGTTGGAGTGGGGTACGAGCAGTACTTC	CSVEGGVGVGYEQYF
TRBV20-1	16	-	few	TRBJ1-1	TGCAGTGCTAGAGATCTGAGGCGGGGCGCAGTCACTGAAGCTTTCTTT	CSARDLRRGAVTEAFF
TRBV2	13	-	few	TRBJ2-1	TGTGCCAGCAGTGAATCGGTTCTTGGGGGTTGGTTCTTC	CASSESVLGGWFF
TRBV10-3	14	TRBD2	-	TRBJ2-7	TGTGCCATCAAAGGGAGCGGGGTTCAGTACGAGCAGTACTTC	CAIKGSGVQYEQYF
TRBV27	15	TRBD1	few	TRBJ1-2	TGTGCCAGCAGTCCCACCGGGACAGGTCACTATGGCTACACCTTC	CASSPTGTGHYGYTF
TRBV9	12	-	few	TRBJ1-1	TGTGCCAGCAGCGGACAGAACACTGAAGCTTTCTTT	CASSGQNTEAFF
TRBV27	14	-	many	TRBJ1-3	TGTGCCAGCAGTTTCCGGAGATCTGGAAACACCATATATTTT	CASSFRRSGNTIYF
TRBV7-2	15	-	few	TRBJ2-3	TGTGCCAGCAGCTTAGGGGCTAGTTATCCAGATACGCAGTATTTT	CASSLGASYPDTQYF
TRBV20-1	13	-	-	TRBJ2-7	TGCAGTGCTAGGCAATCCCTGGGTGGCGAGCAGTACTTC	CSARQSLGGEQYF
TRBV7-8	16	-	-	TRBJ2-4	TGTGCCAGCAGCCTACGAACTAGGGAACGGCTAAACATTCAGTACTTC	CASSLRTRERLNIQYF
TRBV2	16	TRBD2	few	TRBJ2-3	TGTGCCAGCAGTGCCACCGTGGGACTAACCACAGATACGCAGTATTTT	CASSATVGLTTDTQYF